This T cell receptor (beta chain) was retrieved from a study of blood T cell repertoires in COVID-19. Study information: Samples of COVID-19 (acute and convalescent) were obtained from the United States, Italy and Spain.

Profiling relied on immunoSEQ multiplex PCR, and the TCRdb table lists in-frame clones only, not all of them. Of 300,000 to 450,000 clones in the sample, over 75% were seen once. The CDR3 is made up of 15 amino acids. The junction had 2 bases not matched to a gene; V was cut back by 1 base and J by 0 bases. Germline CDR1 reads LGHNA; CDR2 reads YSLEER. Sequencing was performed on peripheral blood. The chain links TRBV4-3 to TRBJ1-2; 7 positions match TRBD1. The sequence came from a woman aged 25 to 39 with COVID-19, enrolled during active disease. The CDR3 reads CASSQGTGANYGYTF. The CDR3, as DNA: TGCGCCAGCAGCCAAGGAACAGGGGCTAACTATGGCTACACCTTC.